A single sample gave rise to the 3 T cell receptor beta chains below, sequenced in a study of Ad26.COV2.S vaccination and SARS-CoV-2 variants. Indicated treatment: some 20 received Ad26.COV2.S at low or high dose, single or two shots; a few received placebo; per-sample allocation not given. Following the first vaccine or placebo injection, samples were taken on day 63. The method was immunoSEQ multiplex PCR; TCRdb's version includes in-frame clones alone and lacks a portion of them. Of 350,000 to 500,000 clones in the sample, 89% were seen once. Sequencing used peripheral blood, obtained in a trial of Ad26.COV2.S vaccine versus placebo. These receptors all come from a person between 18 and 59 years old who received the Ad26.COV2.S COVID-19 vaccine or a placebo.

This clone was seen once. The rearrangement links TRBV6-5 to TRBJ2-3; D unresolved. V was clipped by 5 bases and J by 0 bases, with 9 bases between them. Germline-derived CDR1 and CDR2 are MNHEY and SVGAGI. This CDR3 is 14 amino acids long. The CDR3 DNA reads TGTGCCAGCAGTATGAGGTCTAGCACAGATACGCAGTATTTT. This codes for CASSMRSSTDTQYF.

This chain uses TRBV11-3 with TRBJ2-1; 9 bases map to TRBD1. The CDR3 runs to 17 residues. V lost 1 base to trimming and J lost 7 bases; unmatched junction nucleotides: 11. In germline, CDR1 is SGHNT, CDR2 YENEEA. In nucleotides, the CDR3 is TGTGCCAGCAGCTTAGGGGACAGGGTAAATTTAGGAAATGAGCAGTTCTTC. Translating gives CASSLGDRVNLGNEQFF.

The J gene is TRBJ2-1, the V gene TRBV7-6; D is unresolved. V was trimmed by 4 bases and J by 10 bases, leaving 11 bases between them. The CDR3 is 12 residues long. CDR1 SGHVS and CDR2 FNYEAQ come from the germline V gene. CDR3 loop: CASSSVNGEQFF. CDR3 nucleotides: TGTGCCAGCAGCTCCGTTAATGGGGAGCAGTTCTTC.